These 27 T cell receptor beta chains were sequenced from one sample in a study of cytomegalovirus exposure and HLA in healthy donors. Clones were sequenced by immunoSEQ multiplex PCR, and TCRdb holds only the in-frame ones, with some missing. The table lists hundreds of thousands of clones, 80% to 90% of them singletons. The sample taken for sequencing was PBMCs. The source is a young woman in good health and CMV-seronegative.

The V and J genes are TRBV15 and TRBJ2-5; 7 nucleotides match TRBD1. CDR3 length: 14 amino acids. Germline V gives CDR1 LNHNV, CDR2 YYDKDF (reference sequence). The J segment lost 4 bases and the V segment lost 1 base, leaving 3 bases of the junction unmatched. The CDR3 loop reads CATSRGQGVETQYF. The CDR3 DNA follows: TGTGCCACCAGCAGAGGGCAGGGGGTAGAGACCCAGTACTTC.

Turning to this clone: Other DNA sequences in this specimen translate into the identical CDR3. The genes are TRBV6-6 and TRBJ2-7; D is possibly TRBD1 (6 bases). This CDR3 has 13 amino acids. V was pared by 2 bases and J by 2 bases, with 7 bases between. Germline V gives CDR1 MNHNY, CDR2 SVGAGI (reference sequence). This CDR3 reads CASSYDRTYEQYF. CDR3 nucleotide sequence: TGTGCCAGCAGTTACGACAGGACCTACGAGCAGTACTTC.

V is TRBV9 and J is TRBJ2-7; 12 bases map to TRBD2. CDR3 length: 15 residues. Germline loops: CDR1 SGDLS, CDR2 YYNGEE. Trimming took 2 bases from V and 1 from J; bases not matched to a gene: 1. Written as DNA, the CDR3 is TGTGCCAGCAGCGTCGGACTAGCGGGGTCCTACGAGCAGTACTTC. Its protein is CASSVGLAGSYEQYF.

The chain carries TRBV2 and TRBJ1-2; TRBD1 is a possible D gene (5 bases). From germline, CDR1 is SNHLY and CDR2 FYNNEI. The CDR3 loop spans 13 amino acids. V lost 5 bases and J 4 bases, leaving 11 bases between the germline ends. The CDR3 DNA follows: TGTGCCAGCAGTCATGACAGCCCCTATGGCTACACCTTC. Translation gives CASSHDSPYGYTF. The entire variable domain, with the rest obtained from reference TRBV2 and TRBJ1-2, is as follows: EPEVTQTPSHQVTQMGQEVILRCVPISNHLYFYWYRQILGQKVEFLVSFYNNEISEKSEIFDDQFSVERPDGSNFTLKIRSTKLEDSAMYFCASSHDSPYGYTFGSGTRLTVV.

This clone has more than one count but fewer than ten. This sequence joins TRBV30 and TRBJ1-5, with TRBD1 identical over 8 bases. Germline V CDR1 and CDR2: GTSNPN, SVGIG (reference sequence). The CDR3 length is 14 residues. Trimming cost V 0 bases and J 7 bases; bases outside gene matches: 5. The CDR3 is CAWSVTGGLQPQHF. Written as DNA, the CDR3 is TGTGCCTGGAGTGTTACAGGGGGATTGCAGCCCCAGCATTTT. Drawing the rest from reference TRBV30 and TRBJ1-5, the complete variable domain is SQTIHQWPATLVQPVGSPLSLECTVEGTSNPNLYWYRQAAGRGLQLLFYSVGIGQISSEVPQNLSASRPQDRQFILSSKKLLLSDSGFYLCAWSVTGGLQPQHFGDGTRLSIL.

The CDR3 DNA is TGCGCCAGCAGCCAAGGGGGCGGCGGGATGACGACTAATGAAAAACTGTTTTTT. Its translation is CASSQGGGGMTTNEKLFF. The chain combines TRBV4-1 with TRBJ1-4, with a tentative D call TRBD1 (5 bases). The ends were cut back, 1 base at V and 2 bases at J, with 17 bases in the middle. The CDR3 length is 18 residues. CDR1 is MGHRA, CDR2 YSYEKL, per germline.

The genes are TRBV9 and TRBJ2-1; TRBD2 matches at 7 bases. This CDR3 region has 15 residues. J gave up 5 bases and V 1 base, and 6 bases lay outside the gene matches. Germline assignment: CDR1 SGDLS and CDR2 YYNGEE. The CDR3 region is CASSVYGGMNNEQFF. In nucleotides, the CDR3 is TGTGCCAGCAGCGTATACGGGGGGATGAACAATGAGCAGTTCTTC.

The chain recombines TRBV7-6 with TRBJ2-1; D not certain. The CDR3 is made up of 13 amino acids. Trimming took off 0 bases at V and 8 bases at J, with 8 bases between the two ends. Germline V gives CDR1 SGHVS, CDR2 FNYEAQ. Here the CDR3 reads CASSLALRDEQFF. CDR3 DNA: TGTGCCAGCAGCTTAGCGCTTCGGGATGAGCAGTTCTTC.

The rearrangement links TRBV6-1 to TRBJ2-2; D is unclear. The CDR3 consists of 17 residues. The V end lost 1 base, the J end lost 6 bases, and 18 bases lay between the germline ends. Germline CDR1 is MNHNS and CDR2 is SASEGT. CDR3 nucleotides: TGTGCCAGCAGTGAAGTGAGGTGGAGAGAGAAGGCCGGGGAGCTGTTTTTT. Translation gives CASSEVRWREKAGELFF.

The genes are TRBV29-1 and TRBJ1-6; 7 bases map to TRBD1. This CDR3 is built from 13 residues. The ends lost 7 bases at V and 7 bases at J; junction bases unmatched: 7. CDR1 and CDR2 from the germline V gene are SQVTM and ANQGSEA. The CDR3 coding sequence is TGCAGCGCCCGGGACAGAGAGAATTCACCCCTCCACTTT. Residues: CSARDRENSPLHF.

The chain combines TRBV28 with TRBJ2-5, with D possibly TRBD1 on 7 matching bases. CDR1 MDHEN and CDR2 SYDVKM come from the germline V gene. Trimming shortened V by 6 bases and J by 5 bases, and 16 bases separated the two germline ends. This CDR3 contains 14 residues. The CDR3 region is CASRSTGAGETQYF. As DNA, the CDR3 is TGTGCCAGCAGATCTACAGGGGCGGGGGAGACCCAGTACTTC.

The chain recombines TRBV2 with TRBJ2-1, with a possible D match to TRBD2 (7 bases). V was clipped by 3 bases and J by 7 bases, with 19 bases between them. This CDR3 spans 16 amino acids. Per the germline V gene, CDR1 is SNHLY and CDR2 is FYNNEI. For the CDR3, the DNA is TGTGCCAGCAGTGAGTCTTGGGGGGGGGCCAGTAATGAGCAGTTCTTC. Translated: CASSESWGGASNEQFF.

The chain links TRBV2 to TRBJ2-7, with TRBD1 matching over 8 bases. Germline values: CDR1 SNHLY, CDR2 FYNNEI. This CDR3 is built from 15 residues. The J segment lost 3 bases and the V segment lost 7 bases, leaving 11 bases of the junction unmatched. The CDR3 here is CASTRGQGIFYEQYF. CDR3 DNA sequence: TGTGCCAGCACCAGGGGGCAGGGGATATTCTACGAGCAGTACTTC.

The V and J genes are TRBV18 and TRBJ1-4; 7 positions match TRBD1. This CDR3 contains 15 residues. V shed 6 bases, J shed 8 bases, and the junction held 12 bases outside the gene matches. The germline gives CDR1 KGHSH, CDR2 LQKENI. CDR3 nucleotides: TGTGCCAGCTCCCTCAGACAGGGCAGTGACGAAAAACTGTTTTTT. Protein product: CASSLRQGSDEKLFF.

The chain joins TRBV30 to TRBJ2-1; 7 bases map to TRBD1. V gave up 0 bases and J gave up 0 bases; unmatched junction bases: 11. Germline CDR1 reads GTSNPN; CDR2 reads SVGIG (reference sequence). The CDR3 loop spans 18 amino acids. The CDR3 nucleotides read TGTGCCTGGAGTGTAAGGGGGCCAGGTCGAAGCTCCTACAATGAGCAGTTCTTC. Protein: CAWSVRGPGRSSYNEQFF. Looking up the rest from reference TRBV30 and TRBJ2-1 gives the full variable domain: SQTIHQWPATLVQPVGSPLSLECTVEGTSNPNLYWYRQAAGRGLQLLFYSVGIGQISSEVPQNLSASRPQDRQFILSSKKLLLSDSGFYLCAWSVRGPGRSSYNEQFFGPGTRLTVL.

The V gene is TRBV18, the J gene TRBJ1-1; D unresolved. The CDR3 runs 14 residues. Deletions cut 5 bases from V and 0 bases from J, with 10 bases between. In germline, CDR1 is KGHSH, CDR2 LQKENI. Written as DNA, the CDR3 is TGTGCCAGCTCAGACCCCGGGGTGAACACTGAAGCTTTCTTT. Translation: CASSDPGVNTEAFF.

The genes are TRBV28 and TRBJ1-1; TRBD1 agrees at 7 bases. Trimming cost V 0 bases and J 4 bases; bases outside gene matches: 5. CDR1 is MDHEN, CDR2 SYDVKM, per germline. The CDR3 is made up of 15 amino acids. CDR3: CASSLWPGGPTEAFF. CDR3 DNA sequence: TGTGCCAGCAGTTTATGGCCAGGGGGGCCCACTGAAGCTTTCTTT.

V and J are TRBV27 and TRBJ2-2, with D perhaps matching TRBD2 (6 bases). CDR1 and CDR2 (germline): MNHEY, SMNVEV (reference sequence). Trimming pared 7 bases from V and 6 bases from J, leaving 12 bases between. The CDR3 totals 13 residues. The CDR3 nucleotides read TGTGCCAGCAAGACTAGGGGTCCCGGGGAGCTGTTTTTT. It codes for CASKTRGPGELFF.

This chain uses TRBV6-1 with TRBJ2-7; 8 positions agree with TRBD2. Germline V CDR1 and CDR2: MNHNS, SASEGT. The CDR3 runs 16 residues. V was pared by 1 base and J by 4 bases, with 9 bases of the junction left unmatched. The CDR3 bases are TGTGCCAGCAGTGAAGTGAGTACTAGCGGCAAGTACGAGCAGTACTTC. Translation gives CASSEVSTSGKYEQYF.

The rearrangement joins TRBV30 to TRBJ1-1, with unresolved D. Germline values: CDR1 GTSNPN, CDR2 SVGIG (reference sequence). The CDR3 sequence is 14 residues long. V was trimmed by 0 bases and J by 1 base, leaving 9 bases between them. The CDR3 DNA follows: TGTGCCTGGAGTGTATTCCGAGAGAACACTGAAGCTTTCTTT. This codes for CAWSVFRENTEAFF.

The rearrangement joins TRBV10-3 to TRBJ2-2; 7 bases agree with TRBD2. J was trimmed by 1 base and V by 11 bases; bases with no gene match: 10. Per germline, CDR1 ENHRY and CDR2 SYGVKD. This CDR3 has 15 residues. CDR3 bases: TGTGCCTCAGGCCCGGGGGGTTTGAACACCGGGGAGCTGTTTTTT. This gives the protein CASGPGGLNTGELFF.

V usage is TRBV19 and J usage is TRBJ1-5, with 7 positions matching TRBD1. Germline-derived CDR1 and CDR2 are LNHDA and SQIVND (reference sequence). V shed 5 bases, J shed 3 bases, and the junction held 10 bases outside the gene matches. The CDR3 is made up of 16 amino acids. The CDR3 coding sequence is TGTGCCAGTAGTGGCGGAACAGGGGTCAACAATCAGCCCCAGCATTTT. The encoded protein is CASSGGTGVNNQPQHF.

This clone was counted once. This rearrangement joins TRBV7-3 to TRBJ2-5, with TRBD2 identical over 8 bases. The CDR3 is 15 amino acids. V was pared by 2 bases and J by 5 bases, with 7 bases of the junction left unmatched. The V gene's germline CDR1 is SGHTA and CDR2 FQGTGA. CDR3 nucleotides: TGTGCCAGCAGCTTAGCCAGCGGGGGCGGGGAGACCCAGTACTTC. Amino acids: CASSLASGGGETQYF.

The V call is TRBV7-2, the J call TRBJ2-3, with 13 bases aligning to TRBD2. The length of the CDR3 is 15 residues. Germline V gives CDR1 SGHTA, CDR2 FQGNSA. Germline trimming cut 3 bases from V and 4 bases from J; bases unmatched to any gene: 1. CDR3 DNA sequence: TGTGCCAGCAGCTTGGGACTAGCGGGATCAGATACGCAGTATTTT. It specifies CASSLGLAGSDTQYF.

This chain links TRBV29-1 with TRBJ1-1; a possible D gene is TRBD1 (5 bases). Germline V gives CDR1 SQVTM, CDR2 ANQGSEA. Trimming cost V 4 bases and J 1 base, with 16 bases left between them. The CDR3 runs 15 residues. CDR3 sequence: CSVVTWGAANTEAFF. For the CDR3, the DNA is TGCAGCGTTGTTACGTGGGGCGCGGCGAACACTGAAGCTTTCTTT.

The V gene is TRBV10-2, the J gene TRBJ1-5; possibly TRBD1 for D (6 bases). Germline CDR1 reads WSHSY; CDR2 reads SAAADI. Trimming took 10 bases from V and 2 from J, leaving 15 bases between them. The CDR3 loop spans 14 amino acids. CDR3 in amino acids: CATSQGQGNQPQHF. In DNA form, the CDR3 reads TGCGCCACCTCTCAGGGGCAGGGCAATCAGCCCCAGCATTTT.

The V and J genes are TRBV7-9 and TRBJ1-2; D ambiguous. V dropped 5 bases and J dropped 5 bases, with 24 bases sitting between them. CDR3 length equals 17 residues. The germline V gene has CDR1 SEHNR and CDR2 FQNEAQ (reference sequence). The CDR3 region has the DNA TGTGCCAGCAGCCCTCGGGAATGGTCGGACCGAAGTTATGGCTACACCTTC. Translation gives CASSPREWSDRSYGYTF.